This record concerns one T cell receptor (beta chain) sequence. Its matching antigen is unknown. This entry belongs to a study of cytomegalovirus exposure and HLA in healthy donors. Study at large: Among around 200 million T cells, an earlier analysis found 117 million unique TCR beta sequences.

PCR was performed using 60 Vbeta and 13 Jbeta primers. The assay was immunoSEQ multiplex PCR, and TCRdb's table has in-frame clones only and misses some. The sample table includes some 110,000 clones. Study-level points and caveats: In the analysis, some V segments, TRBV6-2 and TRBV6-3 included, were excluded as indistinguishable.

V lost 1 base to trimming and J lost 2 bases; unmatched junction nucleotides: 13. The CDR3 sequence is 19 residues long. Germline V gene sequence: CDR1 SGHAT, CDR2 FQNNGV. Specimen: PBMCs. The receptor's source is a man between 35 and 55 years old in good health and CMV-seropositive. This chain links TRBV11-2 with TRBJ1-5; 8 bases align to TRBD1. The CDR3 is CASSLGTTGDRIGNQPQHF. CDR3 sequence (DNA): TGTGCCAGCAGCTTAGGAACGACAGGGGACCGAATTGGCAATCAGCCCCAGCATTTT. Based on the CDR3 plus reference TRBV11-2 and TRBJ1-5, the full variable domain is EAGVAQSPRYKIIEKRQSVAFWCNPISGHATLYWYQQILGQGPKLLIQFQNNGVVDDSQLPKDRFSAERLKGVDSTLKIQPAKLEDSAVYLCASSLGTTGDRIGNQPQHFGDGTRLSIL.